Below, 23 T cell receptor beta chains from the same sample are listed, as sequenced in a study of blood T cell repertoires in COVID-19. Clones were sequenced by immunoSEQ multiplex PCR, and TCRdb holds only the in-frame ones, with some missing. The sample holds over 100,000 clones, 75% to 90% seen once. Sequences were obtained from peripheral blood. These receptors were taken from a man between 60 and 75 years old with acute or convalescent COVID-19.

Only one count was recorded for this clone. The sample carries other DNA sequences with the same CDR3. The chain is built from TRBV18 and TRBJ1-1, with D unclear. V lost 3 bases, J lost 1 base, and 6 bases lay in between. Germline CDR1 is KGHSH and CDR2 is LQKENI. This CDR3 is built from 13 residues. The CDR3 spells CASSPGGNTEAFF. CDR3 nucleotide sequence: TGTGCCAGCTCACCCGGAGGGAACACTGAAGCTTTCTTT.

Only one count was recorded for this clone. The rearrangement uses TRBV11-2 and TRBJ1-1, with 7 bases that match TRBD1. Germline V CDR1 and CDR2: SGHAT, FQNNGV. With V trimmed by 5 bases and J by 2 bases, 11 bases remained unmatched. CDR3 length: 16 residues. CDR3 in DNA: TGTGCCAGCAGCCCCCTCCCTACAGGGGATAACACTGAAGCTTTCTTT. Translation: CASSPLPTGDNTEAFF.

J is TRBJ1-1 and V is TRBV20-1; a possible D gene is TRBD1 (5 bases). CDR3 length: 11 residues. From germline, CDR1 is DFQATT and CDR2 SNEGSKA (reference sequence). Written as DNA, the CDR3 is TGCGGAACTGGGGCGAACACTGAAGCTTTCTTT. It encodes CGTGANTEAFF.

This chain links TRBV23-1 with TRBJ2-7, with D hard to call. TRBV23-1 falls under the ORF class, with uncertain function. The CDR3 runs 16 residues. The V end lost 0 bases, the J end lost 0 bases, and 12 bases lay between the germline ends. The CDR3 nucleotides read TGCGCCAGCAGTCAATCGACCGGGTATAGCTCCTACGAGCAGTACGTC. Residues: CASSQSTGYSSYEQYV.

The genes are TRBV19 and TRBJ2-1; 9 bases are a match to TRBD2. The V segment lost 4 bases and the J segment 7 bases; nucleotides outside the gene matches: 5. The CDR3 spans 14 residues. Looked up from germline, CDR1 is LNHDA and CDR2 is SQIVND (reference sequence). CDR3 amino acids: CASSKVAGVNEQFF. In nucleotides, the CDR3 is TGTGCCAGTAGTAAGGTAGCGGGAGTGAATGAGCAGTTCTTC.

CDR3 loop: CSVEETRGVNTGELFF. CDR3 bases: TGCAGCGTTGAAGAGACGCGGGGGGTAAACACCGGGGAGCTGTTTTTT. This rearrangement joins TRBV29-1 to TRBJ2-2; TRBD2 matches at 8 bases. Germline values: CDR1 SQVTM, CDR2 ANQGSEA. The CDR3 consists of 16 residues. J gave up 2 bases and V 0 bases, and 5 bases lay outside the gene matches.

This clone was seen only a few times. The V call is TRBV10-3, the J call TRBJ2-2; TRBD2 agrees at 14 bases. Trimming at V came to 6 bases and at J to 6 bases, leaving 6 bases not matched to a gene. Germline V lookup: CDR1 ENHRY, CDR2 SYGVKD. The CDR3 spans 16 residues. DNA of the CDR3: TGTGCCATCAGGGGGACTAGCGGGAGTTTTGCCGGGGAGCTGTTTTTT. This codes for CAIRGTSGSFAGELFF.

The chain recombines TRBV7-2 with TRBJ1-2; 9 bases map to TRBD1. CDR1 is SGHTA, CDR2 FQGNSA, per germline. The CDR3 is 14 amino acids. V was pared by 4 bases and J by 6 bases, with 6 bases of the junction left unmatched. The CDR3 loop is CASSSPGQGNGYTF. In DNA, the CDR3 is TGTGCCAGCAGCTCCCCCGGACAGGGGAATGGCTACACCTTC.

The chain carries TRBV25-1 and TRBJ2-7; 9 nucleotides agree with TRBD1. This CDR3 contains 13 residues. The J segment lost 3 bases and the V segment lost 9 bases, leaving 6 bases of the junction unmatched. In germline, CDR1 is MGHDK, CDR2 SYGVNS. The chain's CDR3 is CASGQGRFYEQYV. CDR3 DNA sequence: TGTGCCAGTGGACAGGGGCGATTCTACGAGCAGTACGTC.

As DNA, the CDR3 is TGTGCCAGCAGCGTTAGACTAGCGGGGCCTAGCACAGATACGCAGTATTTT. This translates into CASSVRLAGPSTDTQYF. The chain joins TRBV7-2 to TRBJ2-3; TRBD2 aligns across 11 bases. Germline CDR1 reads SGHTA; CDR2 reads FQGNSA. After removal of 5 bases from V and 0 bases from J, the junction contained 7 bases not matched to a gene. The CDR3 has 17 amino acids.

This rearrangement joins TRBV3-1 (or the pseudogene TRBV3-2) to TRBJ2-2; TRBD2 agrees at 12 bases. V lost 0 bases and J lost 5; bases outside the gene matches: 7. The CDR3 has 18 amino acids. CDR1 and CDR2 (germline): LGHDT, YNNKEL (reference sequence). The CDR3 loop is CASSQDRSSGRGTGELFF. The CDR3 region has the DNA TGTGCCAGCAGCCAAGACCGGTCTAGCGGGAGGGGTACCGGGGAGCTGTTTTTT.

The chain couples TRBV6-2 or TRBV6-3 to TRBJ2-1; D uncertain. CDR1 and CDR2 from the germline V gene are MNHEY and SVGEGT. This CDR3 is 12 amino acids long. V lost 4 bases to trimming and J lost 9 bases, with 10 bases between them. CDR3 sequence: CASSFLTGEQFF. The CDR3 region has the DNA TGTGCCAGCAGTTTCCTTACTGGTGAGCAGTTCTTC.

The gene calls are TRBV6-5 and TRBJ1-2; perhaps TRBD1 as D (5 bases). This CDR3 is 14 amino acids long. V was shortened by 7 bases and J by 7 bases, with 19 bases between the two germline ends. Germline CDR1 and CDR2: MNHEY and SVGAGI. CDR3 protein: CASTPTGISVGYTF. The CDR3 region has the DNA TGTGCCAGCACCCCCACAGGTATATCGGTTGGCTACACCTTC.

This chain connects TRBV27 to TRBJ2-7, with D possibly matching TRBD2 (7 bases). From germline, CDR1 is MNHEY and CDR2 SMNVEV (reference sequence). The V end lost 7 bases, the J end lost 5 bases, and 21 bases lay between the germline ends. The CDR3 totals 15 residues. CDR3 amino acids: CASTRGGAAFHEQYF. The CDR3 coding sequence is TGTGCCAGCACCCGAGGGGGGGCGGCGTTTCACGAGCAGTACTTC.

J is TRBJ2-7 and V is TRBV6-6, with 7 bases that match TRBD1. V shed 6 bases and J 7 bases; nucleotides not matched to a gene: 9. Per germline, CDR1 MNHNY and CDR2 SVGAGI (reference sequence). The CDR3 extends over 13 amino acids. The CDR3 DNA sequence: TGTGCCAGCAGCAAAACAGGGGTGGTAGAGCAGTACGTC. This sequence encodes CASSKTGVVEQYV.

This clone occurred once. The chain carries TRBV12-3 or TRBV12-4 and TRBJ1-1; 7 nucleotides line up with TRBD1. V shed 5 bases, J shed 6 bases, and the junction held 6 bases outside the gene matches. This CDR3 contains 13 residues. CDR3 nucleotides: TGTGCCAGCAGTCCAGGGGGTTTATCTGAAGCTTTCTTT. It specifies CASSPGGLSEAFF.

The gene calls are TRBV7-2 and TRBJ1-5, with 8 positions matching TRBD1. Trimming cost V 5 bases and J 2 bases; bases outside gene matches: 11. The germline gives CDR1 SGHTA, CDR2 FQGNSA. This CDR3 has 17 amino acids. CDR3 sequence: CASSASSGGVGNQPQHF. CDR3 sequence (DNA): TGTGCCAGCAGCGCTAGCTCAGGGGGCGTGGGCAATCAGCCCCAGCATTTT.

The chain carries TRBV28 and TRBJ1-6; no reliable D call. Germline CDR1 is MDHEN and CDR2 is SYDVKM. The CDR3 contains 15 residues. V lost 1 base, J lost 10 bases, and 14 bases lay in between. In DNA form, the CDR3 reads TGTGCCAGCAGTTTATTTACCCGGACGGGGTCACCCCTCCACTTT. Translated, it gives CASSLFTRTGSPLHF.

In this sample, this clone turned up once. The CDR3 DNA follows: TGTGCCAGCTCACCACTACAGGGGGTGTCCTACGAGCAGTACTTC. It is translated as CASSPLQGVSYEQYF. This rearrangement joins TRBV18 to TRBJ2-7; the match to TRBD1 covers 8 bases. This CDR3 region has 15 residues. Germline V gene sequence: CDR1 KGHSH, CDR2 LQKENI. Trimming took 1 base from V and 1 from J; bases not matched to a gene: 3.

V gene TRBV5-4 combines with J gene TRBJ2-7; 7 bases agree with TRBD1. Germline CDR1 SGHNT, CDR2 YYREEE (reference sequence). This CDR3 region has 15 residues. After removal of 3 bases from V and 4 bases from J, the junction contained 10 bases not matched to a gene. The CDR3 sequence: CASSSYSGGRYEQYV. The CDR3 DNA reads as TGTGCCAGCAGCTCATACTCAGGGGGTAGGTACGAGCAGTACGTC.

This sequence joins TRBV6-5 and TRBJ1-2; no clear D. Germline CDR1 MNHEY, CDR2 SVGAGI. Trimming removed 0 bases at V and 1 base at J, with 6 bases between. The CDR3 loop spans 14 amino acids. CDR3 in amino acids: CASSYSRGNYGYTF. CDR3 bases: TGTGCCAGCAGTTACTCCCGGGGTAACTATGGCTACACCTTC.

The chain couples TRBV5-1 to TRBJ1-1; D ambiguous. Looked up from germline, CDR1 is SGHRS and CDR2 is YFSETQ. This CDR3 comprises 14 residues. Trimming pared 0 bases from V and 2 bases from J, leaving 8 bases between. The CDR3 sequence is CASSLVEGNTEAFF. In nucleotides, the CDR3 is TGCGCCAGCAGCTTGGTCGAGGGAAACACTGAAGCTTTCTTT.

V and J are TRBV7-2 and TRBJ2-2, with a possible D match to TRBD2 (6 bases). The CDR3 contains 15 residues. V dropped 4 bases and J dropped 7 bases, with 16 bases sitting between them. Germline V lookup: CDR1 SGHTA, CDR2 FQGNSA. The CDR3 sequence: CASSSPGRESGELFF. The CDR3 coding sequence is TGTGCCAGCAGCTCTCCGGGACGGGAGAGCGGGGAGCTGTTTTTT.